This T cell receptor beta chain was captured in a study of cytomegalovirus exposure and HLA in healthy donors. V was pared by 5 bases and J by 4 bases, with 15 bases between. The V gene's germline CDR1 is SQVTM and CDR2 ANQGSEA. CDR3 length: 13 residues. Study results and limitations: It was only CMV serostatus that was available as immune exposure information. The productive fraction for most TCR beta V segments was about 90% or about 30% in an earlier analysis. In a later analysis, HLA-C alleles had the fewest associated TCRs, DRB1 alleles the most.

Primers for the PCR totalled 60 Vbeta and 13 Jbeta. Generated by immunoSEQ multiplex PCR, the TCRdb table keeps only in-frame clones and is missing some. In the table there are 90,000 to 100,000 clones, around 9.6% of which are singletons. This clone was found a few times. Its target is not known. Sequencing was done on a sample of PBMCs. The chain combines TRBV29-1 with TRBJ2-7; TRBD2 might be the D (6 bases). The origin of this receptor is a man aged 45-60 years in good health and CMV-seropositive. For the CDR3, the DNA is TGCAGCGTTATAGTAGCGGCTTTATACGAGCAGTACTTC. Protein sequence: CSVIVAALYEQYF.